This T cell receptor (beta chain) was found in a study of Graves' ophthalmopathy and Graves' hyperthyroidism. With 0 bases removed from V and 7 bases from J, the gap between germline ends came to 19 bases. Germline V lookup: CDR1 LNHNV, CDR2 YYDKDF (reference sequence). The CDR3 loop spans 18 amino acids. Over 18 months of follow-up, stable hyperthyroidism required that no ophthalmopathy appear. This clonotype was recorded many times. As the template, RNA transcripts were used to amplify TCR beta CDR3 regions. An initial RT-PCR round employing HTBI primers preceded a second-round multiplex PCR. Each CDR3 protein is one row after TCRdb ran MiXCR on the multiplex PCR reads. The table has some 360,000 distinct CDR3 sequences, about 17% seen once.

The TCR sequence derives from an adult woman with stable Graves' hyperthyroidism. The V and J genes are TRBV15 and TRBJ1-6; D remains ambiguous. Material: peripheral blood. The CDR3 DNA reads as TGTGCCACCAGCAGAGATTCGTGGGTTGGGGTCAGCAATTCACCCCTCCACTTT. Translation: CATSRDSWVGVSNSPLHF.